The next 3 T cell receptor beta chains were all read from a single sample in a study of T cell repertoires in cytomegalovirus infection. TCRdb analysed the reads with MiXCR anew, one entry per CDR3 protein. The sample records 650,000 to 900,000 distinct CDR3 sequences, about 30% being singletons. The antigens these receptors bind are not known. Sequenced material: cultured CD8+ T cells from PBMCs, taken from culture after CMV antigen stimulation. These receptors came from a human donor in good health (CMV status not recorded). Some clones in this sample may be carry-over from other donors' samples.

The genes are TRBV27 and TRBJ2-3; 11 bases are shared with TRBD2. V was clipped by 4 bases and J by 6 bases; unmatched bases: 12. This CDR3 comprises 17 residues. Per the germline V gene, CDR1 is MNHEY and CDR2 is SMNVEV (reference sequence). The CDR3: CASSYPPLAGGLDTQYF. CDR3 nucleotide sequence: TGTGCCAGCAGTTACCCCCCGTTAGCGGGGGGGCTGGATACGCAGTATTTT.

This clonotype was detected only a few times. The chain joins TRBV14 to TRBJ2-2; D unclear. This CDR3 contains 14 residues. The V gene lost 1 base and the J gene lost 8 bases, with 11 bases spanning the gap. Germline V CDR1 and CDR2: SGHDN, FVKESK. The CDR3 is CASSQGTIGGELFF. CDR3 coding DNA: TGTGCCAGCAGCCAAGGGACCATTGGTGGGGAGCTGTTTTTT.

The CDR3 DNA follows: TGCAGTGCTAGTGGTTTCAGGGTTCGTACTGAAGCTTTCTTT. Translated: CSASGFRVRTEAFF. This chain links TRBV20-1 with TRBJ1-1, with a possible D match to TRBD1 (5 bases). The V end lost 3 bases, the J end lost 5 bases, and 16 bases lay between the germline ends. The CDR3 is made up of 14 amino acids. Looked up from germline, CDR1 is DFQATT and CDR2 is SNEGSKA (reference sequence).